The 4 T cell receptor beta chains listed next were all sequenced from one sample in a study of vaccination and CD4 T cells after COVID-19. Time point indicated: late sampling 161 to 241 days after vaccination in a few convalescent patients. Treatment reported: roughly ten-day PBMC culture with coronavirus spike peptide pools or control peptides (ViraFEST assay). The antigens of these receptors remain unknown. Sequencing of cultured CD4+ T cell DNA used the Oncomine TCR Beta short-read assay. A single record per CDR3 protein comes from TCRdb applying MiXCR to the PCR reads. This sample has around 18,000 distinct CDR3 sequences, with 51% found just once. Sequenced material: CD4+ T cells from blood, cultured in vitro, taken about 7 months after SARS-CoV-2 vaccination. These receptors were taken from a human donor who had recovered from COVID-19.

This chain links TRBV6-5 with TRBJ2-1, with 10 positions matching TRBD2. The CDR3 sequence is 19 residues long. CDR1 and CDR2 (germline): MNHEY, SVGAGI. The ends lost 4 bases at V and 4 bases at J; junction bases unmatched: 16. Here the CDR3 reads CASSSPVSSGGGWYNEQFF. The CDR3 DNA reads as TGTGCCAGCAGTTCCCCGGTGTCTAGCGGGGGAGGGTGGTACAATGAGCAGTTCTTC.

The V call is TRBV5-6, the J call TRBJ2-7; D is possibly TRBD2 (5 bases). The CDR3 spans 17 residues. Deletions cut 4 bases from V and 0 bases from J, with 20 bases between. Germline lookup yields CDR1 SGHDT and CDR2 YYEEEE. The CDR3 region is CASSPLMGGLSSYEQYF. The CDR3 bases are TGTGCCAGCAGCCCACTGATGGGTGGACTGAGCTCCTACGAGCAGTACTTC.

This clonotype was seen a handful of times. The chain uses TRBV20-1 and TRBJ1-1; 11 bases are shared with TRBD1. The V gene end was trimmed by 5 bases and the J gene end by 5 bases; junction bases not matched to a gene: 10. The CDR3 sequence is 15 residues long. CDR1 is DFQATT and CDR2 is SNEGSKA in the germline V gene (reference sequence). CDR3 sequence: CSASNPGQGGTEAFF. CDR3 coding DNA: TGCAGTGCTTCGAACCCGGGACAGGGGGGAACTGAAGCTTTCTTT.

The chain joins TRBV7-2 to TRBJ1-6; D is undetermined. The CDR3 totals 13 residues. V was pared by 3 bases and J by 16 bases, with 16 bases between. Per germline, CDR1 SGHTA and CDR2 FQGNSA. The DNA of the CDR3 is TGTGCCAGCAGCTTTACGGGCCCGATTAAACTCCACTTT. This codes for CASSFTGPIKLHF.